Listed below are T cell receptor beta chains from one sample, sequenced in a study of blood T cell repertoires in COVID-19. Repertoires were generated with immunoSEQ multiplex PCR, while TCRdb's copy carries only in-frame clones and drops some. The repertoire holds a few hundred thousand clones, with about 90% as singletons. The sequenced material came from PBMCs or T cells enriched from blood (not recorded which). These receptors all come from a young woman with acute COVID-19. CDR3s leave out the opening cysteine and the closing phenylalanine or tryptophan. Fields, in order: V gene, CDR3 protein.

v_call: TRBV4-2; cdr3_aa: ASKGQTGVSYGYT
v_call: TRBV25-1; cdr3_aa: ASSLSGSLNYGYT
v_call: TRBV18; cdr3_aa: ASSLTVTGVFRHAEAF
v_call: TRBV24-1; cdr3_aa: ATSDFRGTAVYNEQF
v_call: TRBV15; cdr3_aa: ATSRDVAGLEQF
v_call: TRBV13; cdr3_aa: ASSRWTGGVSPSGANVLT
v_call: TRBV19; cdr3_aa: ASSEGQGYEKLF
v_call: TRBV6-4; cdr3_aa: ASSGTVGSSAGEQF
v_call: TRBV28; cdr3_aa: ASRGARGRLQPQH
v_call: TRBV2; cdr3_aa: ASSGSKYTDTQY
v_call: TRBV10-3; cdr3_aa: AIRGTGPGNSPLH
v_call: TRBV14; cdr3_aa: ASSQDSGLAGEPYNEQF
v_call: TRBV28; cdr3_aa: ASSLPGLAGVQETQY
v_call: TRBV4-1; cdr3_aa: ASSQALGQNTEAF
v_call: TRBV11-2; cdr3_aa: ASSVDRGSTEAF
v_call: TRBV9; cdr3_aa: ASSPFSRTSSNSPLH
v_call: TRBV2; cdr3_aa: ASSVFGQGGLEQY
v_call: TRBV7-9; cdr3_aa: ASSSSTGGSYGYT
v_call: TRBV6-5; cdr3_aa: ASSYYGELF
v_call: TRBV19; cdr3_aa: ASSGGGERVSDNEQF
v_call: TRBV19; cdr3_aa: ASSMGAASYNEQF
v_call: TRBV6-5; cdr3_aa: ASTPIGAGGYT
v_call: TRBV5-4; cdr3_aa: ASSLFRGGQGTYEQY
v_call: TRBV20-1; cdr3_aa: SASVWRESLYEQY
v_call: TRBV14; cdr3_aa: ASSQVAGTRPYEQY
v_call: TRBV28; cdr3_aa: ASSLGGSGNQPQH
v_call: TRBV4-1; cdr3_aa: ASSQDFGSSQEQY
v_call: TRBV6-5; cdr3_aa: ASSYAGNEQF
v_call: TRBV6-1; cdr3_aa: ASSEPAGGPYEQF
v_call: TRBV27; cdr3_aa: ASRATGSNYGYT
v_call: TRBV7-9; cdr3_aa: ASSLEYSGANVLT
v_call: TRBV7-9; cdr3_aa: ASSPPSGSSYEQY
v_call: TRBV28; cdr3_aa: ASSFLSGKSEQY
v_call: TRBV5-6; cdr3_aa: ASLERVYNEQF
v_call: TRBV7-3; cdr3_aa: ASSLKGGTGLNEQF
v_call: TRBV11-2; cdr3_aa: ASSFGREVGQPQH
v_call: TRBV19; cdr3_aa: ASSHAGTMGWELF
v_call: TRBV29-1; cdr3_aa: SVGQGPGGEAF
v_call: TRBV29-1; cdr3_aa: SVSGRDSRSGANVLT
v_call: TRBV6-4; cdr3_aa: ASSDSDRGTGGYT
v_call: TRBV6-5; cdr3_aa: ATIKGATGGAEQY
v_call: TRBV6-5; cdr3_aa: ASRKSGRPYNEQF
v_call: TRBV19; cdr3_aa: ASKAYTEAF
v_call: TRBV19; cdr3_aa: ASSILVGSYNEQF
v_call: TRBV30; cdr3_aa: AWSAWTGSNQPQH